One sample yielded the 31 T cell receptor beta chains listed below, sequenced in a study of control samples from healthy donors and cancer patients. Assay used: immunoSEQ multiplex PCR; TCRdb lists only in-frame clones, some missing. The sample has approximately 140,000 clones, 92% seen once; the top ten hold around 10%. The sequenced material came from blood. These receptors came from a man aged 25 to 45 in good health.

The chain is built from TRBV6-2 or TRBV6-3 and TRBJ1-3; D may be TRBD1 (6 bases). The CDR3 extends over 14 amino acids. The V gene's germline CDR1 is MNHEY and CDR2 SVGEGT. Trimming took off 7 bases at V and 5 bases at J, with 15 bases between the two ends. Here the CDR3 reads CASTPPGERNTIYF. DNA of the CDR3: TGTGCCAGCACCCCTCCAGGGGAGAGAAACACCATATATTTT.

V and J are TRBV28 and TRBJ2-7; unclear D gene. The CDR3 extends over 13 amino acids. Looked up from germline, CDR1 is MDHEN and CDR2 is SYDVKM. Trimming removed 5 bases from V and 7 bases from J, with 15 bases in between. The CDR3 DNA is TGTGCCAGCAGTCCCCCCATATCGGGTGAGCAGTACTTC. Translated, it gives CASSPPISGEQYF.

This chain connects TRBV15 to TRBJ2-7, with D tentatively TRBD2 (6 bases). This CDR3 spans 19 amino acids. Germline CDR1 LNHNV, CDR2 YYDKDF (reference sequence). The V end lost 3 bases, the J end lost 3 bases, and 27 bases lay between the germline ends. The CDR3 protein is CATSSPGGGAGRNFYEQYF. Here the CDR3 DNA reads TGTGCCACCAGCAGCCCCGGTGGAGGGGCCGGGCGAAATTTCTACGAGCAGTACTTC.

This clone has just one count. The chain employs TRBV4-2 and TRBJ2-3; 13 bases line up with TRBD2. The ends lost 3 bases at V and 5 bases at J; junction bases unmatched: 5. Germline values: CDR1 LGHNA, CDR2 YNFKEQ. The CDR3 is 16 residues long. CDR3 nucleotide sequence: TGTGCCAGCAGCCACCCCACTAGCGGGAGGGTAGATACGCAGTATTTT. Its translation is CASSHPTSGRVDTQYF.

The chain has TRBV27 and TRBJ2-1, with TRBD2 as a possible D gene (6 bases). V was shortened by 7 bases and J by 4 bases, with 14 bases between the two germline ends. Germline CDR1 reads MNHEY; CDR2 reads SMNVEV (reference sequence). The length of the CDR3 is 14 residues. CDR3 in amino acids: CASKWTMGYNEQFF. CDR3 DNA: TGTGCCAGCAAATGGACTATGGGTTACAATGAGCAGTTCTTC.

The chain combines TRBV19 with TRBJ1-1, with D perhaps matching TRBD1 (5 bases). This CDR3 region has 14 residues. V shed 6 bases and J shed 2 bases, with 13 bases lying between them. Germline loops: CDR1 LNHDA, CDR2 SQIVND (reference sequence). This CDR3 reads CASRRTKVNTEAFF. DNA for the CDR3: TGTGCCAGTAGGAGGACAAAAGTAAACACTGAAGCTTTCTTT.

The chain carries TRBV19 and TRBJ1-5; TRBD1 agrees at 9 bases. V trimming: 5 bases; J trimming: 5 bases; junction bases outside the gene matches: 4. The CDR3 is 14 residues long. CDR1 is LNHDA and CDR2 is SQIVND in the germline V gene (reference sequence). Here the CDR3 reads CASSVQGADQPQHF. The CDR3 DNA reads TGTGCCAGTAGTGTACAGGGGGCTGATCAGCCCCAGCATTTT.

The rearrangement links TRBV6-1 to TRBJ2-7; a weak D match, TRBD2 (5 bases). The germline CDR1 and CDR2 sequences are MNHNS and SASEGT. The V end was cut by 4 bases, the J end by 0 bases, with 13 bases between. CDR3 size: 15 residues. The CDR3 region is CASSGASEGSYEQYF. The CDR3 region has the DNA TGTGCCAGCAGTGGAGCATCAGAGGGCTCCTACGAGCAGTACTTC.

This sequence joins TRBV6-4 and TRBJ2-2; the D gene is possibly TRBD1 (5 bases). CDR1 and CDR2 (germline): MRHNA, SNTAGT. The V end lost 3 bases, the J end lost 4 bases, and 6 bases lay between the germline ends. The CDR3 contains 13 residues. The CDR3 DNA is TGTGCCAGCAGTGAAGACAGCACCGGGGAGCTGTTTTTT. Residues: CASSEDSTGELFF.

The chain combines TRBV11-1 with TRBJ2-5; D is uncertain. The ends were cut back, 5 bases at V and 3 bases at J, with 13 bases in the middle. CDR1 and CDR2 (germline): SGHAT, FQDESV (reference sequence). The CDR3 runs to 14 residues. CDR3 region: CASSETRSEETQYF. DNA for the CDR3: TGTGCCAGCAGCGAGACCAGGTCGGAAGAGACCCAGTACTTC.

The CDR3 sequence is CASRRAGEGTDTQYF. The CDR3 nucleotides read TGTGCCAGCAGACGAGCGGGAGAAGGAACAGATACGCAGTATTTT. The chain uses TRBV7-9 and TRBJ2-3; TRBD2 matches 8 bases. The V segment lost 6 bases and the J segment 3 bases; nucleotides outside the gene matches: 8. CDR1 and CDR2 (germline): SEHNR, FQNEAQ (reference sequence). This CDR3 has 15 amino acids.

The CDR3 loop is CASRNGGGHGYTF. CDR3 sequence (DNA): TGTGCCAGCAGAAATGGAGGGGGGCATGGCTACACCTTC. The chain combines TRBV27 with TRBJ1-2; a weak D match, TRBD1 (6 bases). This CDR3 comprises 13 residues. The V end was cut by 6 bases, the J end by 6 bases, with 14 bases between. Germline V gene sequence: CDR1 MNHEY, CDR2 SMNVEV (reference sequence).

The V gene is TRBV28, the J gene TRBJ1-2; a weak D match, TRBD1 (5 bases). The CDR3 consists of 14 residues. CDR1 is MDHEN, CDR2 SYDVKM, per germline. Trimming removed 6 bases from V and 7 bases from J, with 18 bases in between. DNA for the CDR3: TGTGCCAGCAGGGCCGGACAAATCGGACGTGGCTACACCTTC. Encoded protein: CASRAGQIGRGYTF.

The rearrangement uses TRBV24-1 and TRBJ1-2; TRBD1 agrees at 9 bases. The germline gives CDR1 KGHDR, CDR2 SFDVKD. This CDR3 comprises 11 residues. With 7 bases clipped from V and 8 bases from J, the junction kept 1 base outside the gene matches. The CDR3 nucleotides read TGTGCCACCAGGGACAGGGGCGGCTACACCTTC. Its protein is CATRDRGGYTF.

The chain combines TRBV30 with TRBJ1-2; 8 positions match TRBD1. Trimming removed 2 bases from V and 3 bases from J; junction bases left unmatched: 5. CDR1 is GTSNPN and CDR2 is SVGIG in the germline V gene (reference sequence). The length of the CDR3 is 14 residues. The CDR3 loop reads CAWSPGGPYYGYTF. CDR3 nucleotide sequence: TGTGCCTGGAGTCCAGGGGGCCCGTACTATGGCTACACCTTC.

The chain uses TRBV11-3 and TRBJ2-3; 8 bases line up with TRBD2. Germline lookup yields CDR1 SGHNT and CDR2 YENEEA. The CDR3 sequence is 14 residues long. V lost 0 bases to trimming and J lost 5 bases; unmatched junction nucleotides: 1. The CDR3 DNA reads as TGTGCCAGCAGCTTAGACGGGAGGGAAGATACGCAGTATTTT. Translated, it gives CASSLDGREDTQYF. Full variable domain (missing parts from reference TRBV11-3 and TRBJ2-3): EAGVVQSPRYKIIEKKQPVAFWCNPISGHNTLYWYLQNLGQGPELLIRYENEEAVDDSQLPKDRFSAERLKGVDSTLKIQPAELGDSAVYLCASSLDGREDTQYFGPGTRLTVL.

This rearrangement joins TRBV24-1 to TRBJ2-2; no clear D gene. With 7 bases removed from V and 7 bases from J, the gap between germline ends came to 15 bases. Germline values: CDR1 KGHDR, CDR2 SFDVKD. CDR3 length: 14 residues. This CDR3 reads CATSQATASGELFF. CDR3 sequence (DNA): TGTGCCACCAGCCAGGCAACTGCGAGCGGGGAGCTGTTTTTT.

This chain joins TRBV20-1 and TRBJ2-5; unclear D gene. This CDR3 spans 11 amino acids. Between the trimmed V and J ends, which lost 8 bases and 5 bases, there was a span of 12 bases. The germline V gene encodes CDR1 DFQATT and CDR2 SNEGSKA (reference sequence). CDR3 DNA: TGCAGTCCCTCACGAAGGGAGACCCAGTACTTC. This sequence encodes CSPSRRETQYF.

The J gene is TRBJ1-2, the V gene TRBV4-1; a possible D gene is TRBD1 (5 bases). V dropped 0 bases and J dropped 2 bases, with 10 bases sitting between them. CDR3 length: 15 residues. Germline loops: CDR1 MGHRA, CDR2 YSYEKL. Here the CDR3 reads CASSQDSNRNYGYTF. The CDR3 DNA reads as TGCGCCAGCAGCCAAGATTCAAACAGGAACTATGGCTACACCTTC.

The chain uses TRBV5-6 and TRBJ1-2; D call uncertain. Germline lookup yields CDR1 SGHDT and CDR2 YYEEEE. The V end was cut by 3 bases, the J end by 7 bases, with 10 bases between. The CDR3 has 12 amino acids. The CDR3 sequence is CASSYTLVGYTF. In DNA, the CDR3 is TGTGCCAGCAGCTATACTTTGGTTGGCTACACCTTC.

The chain couples TRBV29-1 to TRBJ2-1; 7 bases map to TRBD2. CDR1 SQVTM and CDR2 ANQGSEA come from the germline V gene. V shed 0 bases, J shed 7 bases, and the junction held 15 bases outside the gene matches. The CDR3 loop spans 17 amino acids. The DNA for the CDR3 is TGCAGCGTTGAAGATTTCTCACTAGCGCACGGTGTGAATGAGCAGTTCTTC. As protein: CSVEDFSLAHGVNEQFF.

J is TRBJ1-2 and V is TRBV11-3, with 11 nucleotides matching TRBD1. The CDR3 runs to 16 residues. The germline CDR1 and CDR2 sequences are SGHNT and YENEEA. J lost 6 bases, V lost 5 bases, and 11 bases had no gene match. The CDR3 DNA reads TGTGCCAGCAGCCCAAGTAAGGACAGGGGGCGAGATGGCTACACCTTC. Translating it yields CASSPSKDRGRDGYTF.

This CDR3 is CASPRTSGVPDTQYF. CDR3 DNA: TGTGCCAGCCCGCGGACTAGCGGAGTCCCAGATACGCAGTATTTT. The chain is built from TRBV2 and TRBJ2-3; TRBD2 matches 10 bases. Germline V gene data show CDR1 as SNHLY and CDR2 as FYNNEI. This CDR3 comprises 15 residues. With V trimmed by 8 bases and J by 4 bases, 9 bases remained unmatched.

The chain uses TRBV5-6 and TRBJ1-1; D is ambiguous. This CDR3 is built from 14 residues. V was trimmed by 0 bases and J by 1 base, leaving 7 bases between them. CDR1 is SGHDT, CDR2 YYEEEE, per germline. The CDR3 DNA sequence: TGTGCCAGCAGCTTGGAGGTAGAGAACACTGAAGCTTTCTTT. Its translation: CASSLEVENTEAFF. Supplemented by reference TRBV5-6 and TRBJ1-1, the full variable domain reads DAGVTQSPTHLIKTRGQQVTLRCSPKSGHDTVSWYQQALGQGPQFIFQYYEEEERQRGNFPDRFSGHQFPNYSSELNVNALLLGDSALYLCASSLEVENTEAFFGQGTRLTVV.

V gene TRBV29-1 combines with J gene TRBJ2-7; either TRBD1 or TRBD2 may supply D (7 bases each). V was clipped by 1 base and J by 1 base, with 11 bases between them. Germline lookup yields CDR1 SQVTM and CDR2 ANQGSEA. The CDR3 covers 14 residues. As DNA, the CDR3 is TGCAGCGTTGAAGGCCAGGGGGGGTCCTACGAGCAGTACTTC. This gives the protein CSVEGQGGSYEQYF.

The V gene is TRBV5-5, the J gene TRBJ2-2; D perhaps matches TRBD1 (5 bases). Germline-derived CDR1 and CDR2 are SGHKS and YYEKEE (reference sequence). The V and J ends lost 0 bases and 6 bases respectively, with 12 bases between them. This CDR3 has 15 residues. DNA for the CDR3: TGTGCCAGCAGCTTGGTAGGGGTTGTAGCCGGGGAGCTGTTTTTT. This gives the protein CASSLVGVVAGELFF.

This chain uses TRBV15 with TRBJ2-3; D gene uncertain. The CDR3 contains 14 residues. Germline CDR1 is LNHNV and CDR2 is YYDKDF (reference sequence). V lost 5 bases to trimming and J lost 1 base, with 10 bases between them. CDR3 DNA: TGTGCCACCAGCGCCATTTCGGGCACAGATACGCAGTATTTT. Protein product: CATSAISGTDTQYF.

The V gene is TRBV11-1, the J gene TRBJ2-1, with no clear D. CDR3 size: 12 residues. V gave up 5 bases and J gave up 6 bases, with 8 bases separating them. Germline CDR1 and CDR2: SGHAT and FQDESV (reference sequence). CDR3 sequence (DNA): TGTGCCAGCAGCCGAACCACCAATGAGCAGTTCTTC. It codes for CASSRTTNEQFF.

The genes are TRBV5-5 and TRBJ2-3, with D possibly called TRBD1 or TRBD2 (5 bases each). There are 14 residues in the CDR3. Trimming left V 4 bases short and J 1 base short, with 10 bases between. Germline assignment: CDR1 SGHKS and CDR2 YYEKEE (reference sequence). The CDR3 DNA sequence: TGTGCCAGCAGCGGCAGGGACGGCACAGATACGCAGTATTTT. Translating gives CASSGRDGTDTQYF.

In its sample, this clone was seen a few times. The rearrangement joins TRBV6-4 to TRBJ1-3, with D unclear. The germline gives CDR1 MRHNA, CDR2 SNTAGT. The CDR3 runs 16 residues. The V and J ends lost 6 bases and 0 bases respectively, with 15 bases between them. The CDR3 DNA follows: TGTGCCAGCAGGGAGGTGGAAAGGAGCTCTGGAAACACCATATATTTT. Amino acids: CASREVERSSGNTIYF.

This clone showed up just a few times. The V call is TRBV19, the J call TRBJ1-1; no clear D gene. Germline V gene lookup returns CDR1 LNHDA and CDR2 SQIVND (reference sequence). This CDR3 is built from 13 residues. V was clipped by 3 bases and J by 0 bases, with 5 bases between them. CDR3 in amino acids: CASSMLMNTEAFF. In nucleotides, the CDR3 is TGTGCCAGTAGTATGCTAATGAACACTGAAGCTTTCTTT.